The source of this TCR beta chain is a study of shared clonotypes between healthy human individuals. Study summary: For every donor, three CD4 naive, three CD4 memory, two CD8 naive and one CD8 memory plates were used.

In the naive CD8 group, cells lacked CD45RO and were positively selected for CCR7, so terminally differentiated effector memory CD45RA+ cells were left out. Assay execution took place at the deep level. The sorted-subset replicate PCRs were given about 200 ng DNA, which is roughly 30,000 T cell genomes. The table came from immunoSEQ multiplex PCR; TCRdb's copy has only in-frame clones and leaves some out. The table shows around 2.1 million clones, with under 95% occurring only once. Germline V lookup: CDR1 SGHDT, CDR2 YYEEEE. With 4 bases removed from V and 15 bases from J, the gap between germline ends came to 11 bases. The CDR3 is 10 residues long.

The sequence came from a man aged 18 to 30 in good health. Some clones in this sample may be carry-over from other donors' samples. Material for sequencing was naive CD8+ T cells from PBMCs. The chain carries TRBV5-6 and TRBJ1-3; D ambiguous. CDR3 sequence reads: CASSPDSEYF. DNA of the CDR3: TGTGCCAGCAGCCCGGATAGCGAATATTTT.